The clone carrying this T cell receptor beta chain was found many times. Its specificity is not known. Trimming removed 5 bases from V and 3 bases from J; junction bases left unmatched: 10. CDR3 length equals 15 residues. Germline-derived CDR1 and CDR2 are SGHTA and FQGNSA. This sample is part of a study of CD8 T cells in ankylosing spondylitis. Points from the study as a whole: Before this, some motif variants had been reported in reactive arthritis synovial fluid and blood. Matched synovial fluid from ankylosing spondylitis patients was reported to be enriched for disease-linked clones. Made up of several highly homologous variants, a TCR beta motif appeared characteristic of ankylosing spondylitis blood.

Libraries for TCR beta were made by quantitative 5'-RACE with molecular barcodes. MiXCR, applied by TCRdb to the 5' RACE reads, yields one record per CDR3 protein. Of roughly 68,000 distinct CDR3 sequences listed, roughly 6.2% are singletons. Sequences were obtained from synovial fluid, either unsorted or a sorted T cell fraction (not recorded which). The chain employs TRBV7-2 and TRBJ2-7; the match to TRBD1 covers 7 bases. The receptor comes from a male donor with ankylosing spondylitis. The CDR3 coding sequence is TGTGCCAGCAGCACAGCGACAGGGATCATCTACGAGCAGTACTTC. Its protein product is CASSTATGIIYEQYF.